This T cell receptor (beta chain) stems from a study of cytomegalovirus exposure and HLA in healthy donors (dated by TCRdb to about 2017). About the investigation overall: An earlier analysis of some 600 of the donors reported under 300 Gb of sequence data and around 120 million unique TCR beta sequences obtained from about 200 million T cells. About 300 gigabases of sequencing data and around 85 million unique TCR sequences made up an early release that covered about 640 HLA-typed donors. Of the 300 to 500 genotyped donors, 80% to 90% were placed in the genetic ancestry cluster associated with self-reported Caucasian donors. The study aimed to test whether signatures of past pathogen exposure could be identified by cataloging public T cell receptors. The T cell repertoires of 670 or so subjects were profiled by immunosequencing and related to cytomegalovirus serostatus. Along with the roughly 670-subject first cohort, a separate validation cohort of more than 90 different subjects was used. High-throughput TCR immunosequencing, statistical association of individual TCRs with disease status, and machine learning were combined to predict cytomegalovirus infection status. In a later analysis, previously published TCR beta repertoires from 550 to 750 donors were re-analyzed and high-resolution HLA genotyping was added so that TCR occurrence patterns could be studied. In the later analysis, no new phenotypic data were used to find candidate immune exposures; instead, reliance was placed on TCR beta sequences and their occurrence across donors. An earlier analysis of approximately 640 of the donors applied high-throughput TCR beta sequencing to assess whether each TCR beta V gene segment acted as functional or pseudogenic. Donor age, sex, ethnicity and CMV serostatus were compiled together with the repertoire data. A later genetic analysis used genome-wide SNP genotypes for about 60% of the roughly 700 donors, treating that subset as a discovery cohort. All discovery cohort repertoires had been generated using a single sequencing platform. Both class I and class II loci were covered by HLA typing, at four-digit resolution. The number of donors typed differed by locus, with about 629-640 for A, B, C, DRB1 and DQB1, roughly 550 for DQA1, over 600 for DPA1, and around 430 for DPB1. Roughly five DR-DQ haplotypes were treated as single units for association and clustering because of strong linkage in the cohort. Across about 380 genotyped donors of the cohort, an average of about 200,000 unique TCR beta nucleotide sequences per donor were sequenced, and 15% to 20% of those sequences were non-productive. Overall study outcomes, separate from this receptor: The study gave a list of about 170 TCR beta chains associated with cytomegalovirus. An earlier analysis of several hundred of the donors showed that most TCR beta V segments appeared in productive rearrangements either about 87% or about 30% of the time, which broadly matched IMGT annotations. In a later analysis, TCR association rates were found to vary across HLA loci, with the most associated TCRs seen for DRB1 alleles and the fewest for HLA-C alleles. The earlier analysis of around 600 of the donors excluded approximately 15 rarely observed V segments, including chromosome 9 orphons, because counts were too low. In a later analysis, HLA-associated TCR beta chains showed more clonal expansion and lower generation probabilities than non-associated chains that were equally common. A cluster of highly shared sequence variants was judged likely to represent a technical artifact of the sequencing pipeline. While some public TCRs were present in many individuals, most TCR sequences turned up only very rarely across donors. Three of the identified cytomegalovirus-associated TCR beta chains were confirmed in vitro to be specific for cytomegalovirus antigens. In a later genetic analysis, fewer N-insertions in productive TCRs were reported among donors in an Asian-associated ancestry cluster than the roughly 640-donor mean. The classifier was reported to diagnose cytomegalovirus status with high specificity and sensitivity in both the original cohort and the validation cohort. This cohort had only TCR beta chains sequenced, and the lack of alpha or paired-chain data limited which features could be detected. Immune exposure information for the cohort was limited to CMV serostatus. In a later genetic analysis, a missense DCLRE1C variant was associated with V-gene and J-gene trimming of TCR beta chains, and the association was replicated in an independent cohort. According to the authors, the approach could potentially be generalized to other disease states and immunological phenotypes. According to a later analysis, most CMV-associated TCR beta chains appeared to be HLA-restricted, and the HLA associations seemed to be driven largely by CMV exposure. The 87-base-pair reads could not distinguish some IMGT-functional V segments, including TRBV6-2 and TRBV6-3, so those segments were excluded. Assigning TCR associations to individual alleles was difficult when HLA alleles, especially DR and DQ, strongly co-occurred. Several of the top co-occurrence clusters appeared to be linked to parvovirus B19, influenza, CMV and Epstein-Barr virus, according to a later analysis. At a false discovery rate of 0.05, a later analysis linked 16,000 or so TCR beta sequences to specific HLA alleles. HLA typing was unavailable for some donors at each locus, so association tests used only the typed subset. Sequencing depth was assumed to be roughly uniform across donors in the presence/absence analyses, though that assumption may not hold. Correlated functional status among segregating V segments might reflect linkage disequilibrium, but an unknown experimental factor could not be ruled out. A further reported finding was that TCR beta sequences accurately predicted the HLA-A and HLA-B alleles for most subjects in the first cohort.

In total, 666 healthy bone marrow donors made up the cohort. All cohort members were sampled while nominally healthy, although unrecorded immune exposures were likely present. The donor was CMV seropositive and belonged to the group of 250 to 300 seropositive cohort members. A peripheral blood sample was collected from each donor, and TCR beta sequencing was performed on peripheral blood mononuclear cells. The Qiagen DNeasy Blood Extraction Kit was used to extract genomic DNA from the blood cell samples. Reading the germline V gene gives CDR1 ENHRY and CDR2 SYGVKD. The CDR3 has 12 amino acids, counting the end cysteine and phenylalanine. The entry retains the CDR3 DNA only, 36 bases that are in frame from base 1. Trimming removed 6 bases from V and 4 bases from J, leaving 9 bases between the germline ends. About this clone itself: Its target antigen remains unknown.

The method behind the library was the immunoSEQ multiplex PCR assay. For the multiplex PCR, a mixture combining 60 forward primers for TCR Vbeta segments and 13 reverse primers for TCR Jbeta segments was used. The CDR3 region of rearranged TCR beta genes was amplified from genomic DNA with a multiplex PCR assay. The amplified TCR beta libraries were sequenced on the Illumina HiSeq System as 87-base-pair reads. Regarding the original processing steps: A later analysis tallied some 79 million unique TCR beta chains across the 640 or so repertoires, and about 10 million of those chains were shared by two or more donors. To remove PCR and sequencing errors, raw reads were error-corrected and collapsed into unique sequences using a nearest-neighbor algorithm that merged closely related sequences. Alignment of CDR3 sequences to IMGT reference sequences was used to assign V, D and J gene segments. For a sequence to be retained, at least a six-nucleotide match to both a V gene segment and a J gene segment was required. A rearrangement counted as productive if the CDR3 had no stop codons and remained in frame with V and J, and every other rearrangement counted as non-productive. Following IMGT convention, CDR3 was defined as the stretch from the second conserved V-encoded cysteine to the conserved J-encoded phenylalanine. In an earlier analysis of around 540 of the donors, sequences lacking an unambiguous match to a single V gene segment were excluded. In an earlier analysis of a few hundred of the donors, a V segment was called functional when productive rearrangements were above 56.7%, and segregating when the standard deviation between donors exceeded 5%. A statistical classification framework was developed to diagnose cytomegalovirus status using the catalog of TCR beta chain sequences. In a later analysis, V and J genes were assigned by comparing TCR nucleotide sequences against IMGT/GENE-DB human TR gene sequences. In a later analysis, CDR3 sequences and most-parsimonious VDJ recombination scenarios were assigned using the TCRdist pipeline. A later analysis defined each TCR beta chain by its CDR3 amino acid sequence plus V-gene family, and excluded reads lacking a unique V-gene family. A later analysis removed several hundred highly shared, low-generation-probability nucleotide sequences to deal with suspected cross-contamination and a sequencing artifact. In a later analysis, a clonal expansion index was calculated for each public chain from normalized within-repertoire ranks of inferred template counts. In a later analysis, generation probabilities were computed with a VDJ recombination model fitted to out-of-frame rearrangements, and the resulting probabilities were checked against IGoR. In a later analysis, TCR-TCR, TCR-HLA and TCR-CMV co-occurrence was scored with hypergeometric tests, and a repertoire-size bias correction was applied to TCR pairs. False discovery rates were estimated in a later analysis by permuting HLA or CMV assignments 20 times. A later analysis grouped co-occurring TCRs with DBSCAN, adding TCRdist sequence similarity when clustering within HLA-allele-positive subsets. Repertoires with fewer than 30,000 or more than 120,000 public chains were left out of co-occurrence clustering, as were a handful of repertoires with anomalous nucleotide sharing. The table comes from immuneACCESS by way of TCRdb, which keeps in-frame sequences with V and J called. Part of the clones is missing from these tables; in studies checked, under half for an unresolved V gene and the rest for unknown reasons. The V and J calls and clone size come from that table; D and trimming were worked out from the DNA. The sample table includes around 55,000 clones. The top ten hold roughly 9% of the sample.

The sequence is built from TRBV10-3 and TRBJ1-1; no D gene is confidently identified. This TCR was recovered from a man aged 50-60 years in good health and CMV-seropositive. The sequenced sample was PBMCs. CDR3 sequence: CAIREGSTEAFF. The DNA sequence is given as TGTGCCATCAGGGAGGGTAGCACTGAAGCTTTCTTT.